Sequencing of this TCR beta chain was carried out in a study of blood T cell repertoires in COVID-19. Whole-study context: Whether acute or convalescent, the COVID-19 samples came from the United States, Italy and Spain.

Using immunoSEQ multiplex PCR, the repertoire was profiled, and TCRdb retains in-frame clones only, with some absent. The table records 100,000 to 150,000 clones, 55% to 75% of them present only once. The source is a woman aged 70-85 years with acute or convalescent COVID-19. Sequencing was performed on peripheral blood.

CDR3: CASSSLEGVEETQYF. CDR3 sequence (DNA): TGTGCCAGCAGTTCCCTCGAAGGGGTGGAGGAGACCCAGTACTTC. This chain uses TRBV5-6 with TRBJ2-5, with a tentative D call TRBD1 (5 bases). V lost 5 bases and J lost 5, with 19 bases in between. This CDR3 contains 15 residues. CDR1 SGHDT and CDR2 YYEEEE come from the germline V gene.